This T cell receptor beta chain was retrieved from a study of blood T cell repertoires in COVID-19. Study information: The analysed material was cDNA or gDNA that came from T cells, B-cell-depleted T cells, or PBMCs.

The CDR3 sequence is 14 residues long. V lost 5 bases and J 6 bases, leaving 14 bases between the germline ends. CDR1 and CDR2 from the germline V gene are MNHEY and SVGEGT. Per the authors' pipeline: Counts of nucleated cells, estimated from reference gene primer amplification, were obtained. The protocol was immunoSEQ multiplex PCR, while the TCRdb copy is restricted to in-frame clones and leaves out a portion. V, J and clone size are taken as reported in that table, and D and trimming were inferred from the DNA itself. Counted here are roughly 260,000 clones, 88% occurring once; the ten biggest clones make up roughly 3.9%.

The sample was peripheral blood. This clonotype was sampled from a man aged 55 to 70 who had recovered from COVID-19. The chain uses TRBV6-2 or TRBV6-3 and TRBJ2-1, with D maybe TRBD1 (6 bases). The CDR3 DNA follows: TGTGCCAGCAGTCAACGGGGCAGGGGCAATGAGCAGTTCTTC. It is translated as CASSQRGRGNEQFF.